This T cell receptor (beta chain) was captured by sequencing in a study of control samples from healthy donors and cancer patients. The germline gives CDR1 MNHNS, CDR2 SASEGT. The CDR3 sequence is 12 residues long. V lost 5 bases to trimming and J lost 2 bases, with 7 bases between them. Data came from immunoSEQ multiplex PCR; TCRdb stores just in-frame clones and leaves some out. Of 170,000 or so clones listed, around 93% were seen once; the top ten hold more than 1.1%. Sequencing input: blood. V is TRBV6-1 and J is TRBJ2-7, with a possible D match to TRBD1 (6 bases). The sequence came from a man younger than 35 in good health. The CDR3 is CASSTGPYEQYF. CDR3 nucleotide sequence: TGTGCCAGCAGTACAGGGCCCTACGAGCAGTACTTC.